The entry below describes one T cell receptor beta chain. The record originates from a study of radiation and T cells in renal cell carcinoma. TCRdb's copy holds only in-frame clones and misses some; the assay was immunoSEQ multiplex PCR. The data contain some 130,000 clones, 75% to 90% of them singletons. Time point of the sample: blood 2 weeks post-SBRT. Treatment reported: 15 Gy SBRT to primary tumor, nephrectomy 4 weeks later. This CDR3 has 15 residues. CDR1 is SGDLS and CDR2 is YYNGEE in the germline V gene. J gave up 1 base and V 0 bases, and 1 base lay outside the gene matches. The sample was blood, taken from a patient whose treatment included radiotherapy and nephrectomy. This receptor was taken from a woman aged 60-70 years with renal cell carcinoma. V is TRBV9 and J is TRBJ2-3, with 8 nucleotides matching TRBD2. The CDR3 DNA reads TGTGCCAGCAGCGTAGTCGGGAGGGGCACAGATACGCAGTATTTT. Its protein product is CASSVVGRGTDTQYF.